These 28 T cell receptor beta chains were all obtained from the same sample, sequenced in a study of CD8 T cells in Susac syndrome. Reverse transcription of roughly 0.5 to 1 ug RNA was carried out with random hexamers. A single record per CDR3 protein comes from TCRdb applying MiXCR to the immunoSEQ multiplex PCR reads. The sample lists about 250,000 distinct CDR3 sequences, around 93% occurring once. Sequenced input: CD4+ T cells from PBMCs. Receptor source: a human donor with multiple sclerosis.

This sequence joins TRBV5-1 and TRBJ2-5; TRBD1 might be the D (6 bases). V was pared by 0 bases and J by 4 bases, with 16 bases between. From germline, CDR1 is SGHRS and CDR2 YFSETQ. This CDR3 comprises 16 residues. The CDR3 spells CASSLAPLTGLETQYF. The CDR3 DNA reads as TGCGCCAGCAGCTTGGCCCCTCTGACAGGACTAGAGACCCAGTACTTC.

The V gene is TRBV27, the J gene TRBJ2-5; D might be TRBD1 (6 bases). Trimming pared 4 bases from V and 2 bases from J, leaving 17 bases between. Germline V gene sequence: CDR1 MNHEY, CDR2 SMNVEV (reference sequence). This CDR3 is built from 16 residues. CDR3 residues: CASSSGTRGVQETQYF. The CDR3 DNA sequence: TGTGCCAGCAGTTCTGGTACCAGGGGCGTACAAGAGACCCAGTACTTC.

The CDR3 loop is CASSRGTVLNEQFF. In nucleotides, the CDR3 is TGTGCCAGCAGCCGCGGGACTGTACTCAATGAGCAGTTCTTC. The chain employs TRBV3-1 and TRBJ2-1, with D possibly TRBD2 on 6 matching bases. V lost 4 bases and J lost 6, with 13 bases in between. The CDR3 consists of 14 residues. Germline V lookup: CDR1 LGHDT, CDR2 YNNKEL (reference sequence).

The chain uses TRBV6-5 and TRBJ1-5; unclear D gene. This CDR3 comprises 11 residues. Per the germline V gene, CDR1 is MNHEY and CDR2 is SVGAGI. Deletions cut 5 bases from V and 4 bases from J, with 3 bases between. This CDR3 reads CASSRNQPQHF. CDR3 nucleotides: TGTGCCAGCAGTAGGAATCAGCCCCAGCATTTT.

A single count supports this clonotype. In DNA form, the CDR3 reads TGTGCCAGCAGCGTAGCGGGGGGGAGTGAGCAGTACTTC. It yields the protein CASSVAGGSEQYF. The J gene is TRBJ2-7, the V gene TRBV9; 8 positions match TRBD2. Unmatched junction bases numbered 3, after V lost 0 bases and J lost 7 bases. Per the germline V gene, CDR1 is SGDLS and CDR2 is YYNGEE. CDR3 length: 13 amino acids.

The CDR3 sequence is CASSVGGTGRNEQFF. The CDR3 bases are TGTGCCAGCAGCGTGGGAGGGACAGGGCGCAATGAGCAGTTCTTC. The rearrangement links TRBV9 to TRBJ2-1; 9 positions match TRBD1. CDR1 and CDR2 from the germline V gene are SGDLS and YYNGEE. The CDR3 contains 15 residues. The junction had 6 bases not matched to a gene; V was cut back by 2 bases and J by 6 bases.

The chain couples TRBV3-1 to TRBJ2-3; D gene unclear. From germline, CDR1 is LGHDT and CDR2 YNNKEL (reference sequence). The V end lost 3 bases, the J end lost 2 bases, and 6 bases lay between the germline ends. There are 13 residues in the CDR3. Here the CDR3 reads CASSQGTTDTQYF. The CDR3 DNA reads as TGTGCCAGCAGCCAGGGAACCACAGATACGCAGTATTTT.

This sequence joins TRBV6-6 and TRBJ2-5, with TRBD2 matching over 9 bases. This CDR3 is 16 amino acids long. With V trimmed by 7 bases and J by 4 bases, 13 bases remained unmatched. The germline gives CDR1 MNHNY, CDR2 SVGAGI (reference sequence). CDR3 protein: CASTLRGSGGRETQYF. The CDR3 DNA follows: TGTGCCAGCACTTTGCGGGGTAGCGGGGGTCGAGAGACCCAGTACTTC.

The chain employs TRBV4-1 and TRBJ2-1; D uncertain. Germline CDR1 is MGHRA and CDR2 is YSYEKL. The CDR3 sequence is 19 residues long. V lost 4 bases to trimming and J lost 2 bases, with 24 bases between them. This CDR3 is CASSPSILLIQSTYNEQFF. The CDR3 DNA reads TGCGCCAGCAGCCCAAGCATATTATTGATACAGAGTACCTACAATGAGCAGTTCTTC.

V usage is TRBV7-9 and J usage is TRBJ2-3; D is unresolved. Trimming took off 3 bases at V and 6 bases at J, with 7 bases between the two ends. Per germline, CDR1 SEHNR and CDR2 FQNEAQ (reference sequence). The CDR3 runs 12 residues. The CDR3 DNA is TGTGCCAGCAGCTTCGATGTGGATACGCAGTATTTT. Its protein product is CASSFDVDTQYF. The full variable domain, with the rest looked up from reference TRBV7-9 and TRBJ2-3, is DTGVSQNPRHKITKRGQNVTFRCDPISEHNRLYWYRQTLGQGPEFLTYFQNEAQLEKSRLLSDRFSAERPKGSFSTLEIQRTEQGDSAMYLCASSFDVDTQYFGPGTRLTVL.

The J gene is TRBJ1-5, the V gene TRBV20-1, with D possibly matching TRBD1 (6 bases). Germline CDR1 reads DFQATT; CDR2 reads SNEGSKA (reference sequence). The V end was cut by 3 bases, the J end by 5 bases, with 14 bases between. The CDR3 contains 14 residues. The CDR3 is CSASGQGLDQPQHF. The CDR3 bases are TGCAGTGCTAGTGGGCAGGGGTTGGATCAGCCCCAGCATTTT.

The chain couples TRBV7-9 to TRBJ2-2; D gene ambiguous. The CDR3 length is 13 residues. V lost 5 bases and J lost 4, with 8 bases in between. The V gene's germline CDR1 is SEHNR and CDR2 FQNEAQ (reference sequence). The CDR3 region is CASSRESTGELFF. For the CDR3, the DNA is TGTGCCAGCAGCCGAGAAAGCACCGGGGAGCTGTTTTTT.

The chain links TRBV18 to TRBJ2-7; possible D gene TRBD1, 5 bases. The germline V and J ends were trimmed by 5 bases and 6 bases, with 11 bases remaining between them. The germline CDR1 and CDR2 sequences are KGHSH and LQKENI. This CDR3 is 12 amino acids long. The CDR3 loop reads CASSEGAGEQYV. The CDR3 bases are TGTGCCAGCTCAGAAGGGGCCGGCGAGCAGTACGTC.

This rearrangement joins TRBV20-1 to TRBJ1-2; 7 bases map to TRBD1. CDR3 length: 12 amino acids. V lost 6 bases to trimming and J lost 7 bases; unmatched junction nucleotides: 8. The germline V gene encodes CDR1 DFQATT and CDR2 SNEGSKA (reference sequence). CDR3: CSALDRYRGYTF. The DNA of the CDR3 is TGCAGTGCCCTGGACAGGTATCGTGGCTACACCTTC.

The chain carries TRBV12-3 or TRBV12-4 and TRBJ2-1; 12 bases agree with TRBD2. The CDR3 sequence is 15 residues long. The V gene end was trimmed by 6 bases and the J gene end by 4 bases; junction bases not matched to a gene: 4. In DNA form, the CDR3 reads TGTGCCAGCAGCCGAACTAGCGGGGGGTACAATGAGCAGTTCTTC. Amino acid sequence: CASSRTSGGYNEQFF.

V usage is TRBV9 and J usage is TRBJ2-3; 9 bases map to TRBD2. Germline-derived CDR1 and CDR2 are SGDLS and YYNGEE. The CDR3 contains 15 residues. V was pared by 1 base and J by 3 bases, with 3 bases of the junction left unmatched. In DNA, the CDR3 is TGTGCCAGCAGCGTAACAGCGGGGGGAACAGATACGCAGTATTTT. This translates into CASSVTAGGTDTQYF.

The chain is built from TRBV27 and TRBJ1-1, with TRBD1 as a possible D gene (6 bases). Germline V CDR1 and CDR2: MNHEY, SMNVEV (reference sequence). Trimming removed 6 bases at V and 3 bases at J, with 26 bases between. The length of the CDR3 is 18 residues. This CDR3 is CASRRGRTGIIGDTEAFF. The CDR3 coding sequence is TGTGCCAGCAGACGGGGGCGCACAGGGATAATTGGAGACACTGAAGCTTTCTTT.

This chain uses TRBV3-1 with TRBJ2-7; no reliable D call. Between the trimmed V and J ends, which lost 0 bases and 2 bases, there was a span of 11 bases. Germline loops: CDR1 LGHDT, CDR2 YNNKEL (reference sequence). There are 15 residues in the CDR3. The CDR3 protein is CASSQDASIAYEQYF. In nucleotides, the CDR3 is TGTGCCAGCAGCCAAGATGCCAGTATTGCCTACGAGCAGTACTTC.

The chain carries TRBV18 and TRBJ1-1; D unclear. Trimming removed 3 bases at V and 4 bases at J, with 12 bases between. The CDR3 length is 14 residues. Germline CDR1 reads KGHSH; CDR2 reads LQKENI. The CDR3 coding sequence is TGTGCCAGCTCACCGCTTGACTGGGGCACTGAAGCTTTCTTT. Translating it yields CASSPLDWGTEAFF.

V gene TRBV4-1 combines with J gene TRBJ2-3, with D perhaps TRBD1 (6 bases). With 0 bases removed from V and 2 bases from J, the gap between germline ends came to 18 bases. Germline V gene data show CDR1 as MGHRA and CDR2 as YSYEKL. The CDR3 runs 18 residues. DNA of the CDR3: TGCGCCAGCAGCCAAGATGGGGCGCCAGGGGCTCTCACAGATACGCAGTATTTT. Protein: CASSQDGAPGALTDTQYF.

This clonotype was observed a single time. The chain is built from TRBV3-1 and TRBJ2-7, with D uncertain. The CDR3 contains 12 residues. V was clipped by 0 bases and J by 7 bases, with 7 bases between them. Germline V lookup: CDR1 LGHDT, CDR2 YNNKEL (reference sequence). CDR3 residues: CASSQDTEEQYF. In DNA, the CDR3 is TGTGCCAGCAGCCAAGACACCGAGGAGCAGTACTTC.

The chain carries TRBV20-1 and TRBJ1-5; the D gene is possibly TRBD1 (5 bases). V lost 3 bases and J 1 base, leaving 16 bases between the germline ends. The CDR3 is 16 residues long. Germline CDR1 reads DFQATT; CDR2 reads SNEGSKA (reference sequence). The CDR3 DNA sequence: TGCAGTGCTAGGATGGCGGGGCCCGTGAGCAATCAGCCCCAGCATTTT. It yields the protein CSARMAGPVSNQPQHF.

This clonotype was seen more than once but under ten times. The rearrangement joins TRBV7-6 to TRBJ1-4; D might be TRBD1 (5 bases). The CDR3 loop spans 14 amino acids. With 5 bases removed from V and 3 bases from J, the gap between germline ends came to 10 bases. Per the germline V gene, CDR1 is SGHVS and CDR2 is FNYEAQ. CDR3 bases: TGTGCCAGCAGCCGGGAAGGGGCTAATGAAAAACTGTTTTTT. Its translation: CASSREGANEKLFF.

The rearrangement links TRBV11-1 to TRBJ2-3; 8 bases align to TRBD2. Germline trimming cut 5 bases from V and 1 base from J; bases unmatched to any gene: 8. This CDR3 spans 16 amino acids. CDR1 SGHAT and CDR2 FQDESV come from the germline V gene (reference sequence). The CDR3 region has the DNA TGTGCCAGCAGCAAGTTAGCGGGACTGGGCACAGATACGCAGTATTTT. As protein: CASSKLAGLGTDTQYF.

V gene TRBV4-1 combines with J gene TRBJ2-3; D is ambiguous. V lost 1 base and J lost 4, with 6 bases in between. The CDR3 consists of 13 residues. Germline V gene sequence: CDR1 MGHRA, CDR2 YSYEKL. CDR3 DNA: TGCGCCAGCAGCCAAGGATGGGCAGATACGCAGTATTTT. This sequence encodes CASSQGWADTQYF.

The chain links TRBV4-1 to TRBJ2-6, with D perhaps being TRBD1 or TRBD2 (7 bases each). CDR3 length: 17 residues. V was pared by 4 bases and J by 0 bases, with 13 bases between. In germline, CDR1 is MGHRA, CDR2 YSYEKL. DNA of the CDR3: TGCGCCAGCAGCCCCAGGGGGGGCGGCTCTGGGGCCAACGTCCTGACTTTC. This codes for CASSPRGGGSGANVLTF.

This chain connects TRBV30 to TRBJ2-2; the D is unclear. CDR1 is GTSNPN and CDR2 is SVGIG in the germline V gene (reference sequence). The CDR3 runs to 12 residues. Trimming removed 8 bases from V and 0 bases from J, with 7 bases in between. The CDR3 DNA follows: TGTGCCGGTCAGACGAACACCGGGGAGCTGTTTTTT. It encodes CAGQTNTGELFF.

CDR3 bases: TGTGCCAGCAGCCCCCTGGAGGGCTGGAACCAAGAGACCCAGTACTTC. Translating it yields CASSPLEGWNQETQYF. The chain recombines TRBV14 with TRBJ2-5; D perhaps matches TRBD2 (6 bases). The CDR3 contains 16 residues. Trimming shortened V by 4 bases and J by 0 bases, and 15 bases separated the two germline ends. Per the germline V gene, CDR1 is SGHDN and CDR2 is FVKESK.